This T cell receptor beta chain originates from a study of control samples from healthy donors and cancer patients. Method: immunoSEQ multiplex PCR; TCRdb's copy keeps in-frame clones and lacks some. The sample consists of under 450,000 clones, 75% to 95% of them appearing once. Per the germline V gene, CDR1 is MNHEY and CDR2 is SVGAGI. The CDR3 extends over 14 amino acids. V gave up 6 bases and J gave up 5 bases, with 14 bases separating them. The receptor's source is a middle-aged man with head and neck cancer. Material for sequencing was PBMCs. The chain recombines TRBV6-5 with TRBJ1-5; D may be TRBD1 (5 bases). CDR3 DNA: TGTGCCAGCAGAAGGGGTGGGCAGGATCAGCCCCAGCATTTT. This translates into CASRRGGQDQPQHF.